The sequence of this T cell receptor (beta chain) was determined in a study of cytomegalovirus exposure and HLA in healthy donors. Study-wide context: Most genotyped donors, over 70% of around 370, had Caucasian-associated genetic ancestry. Study-wide findings and caveats: Later work found most CMV-associated TCR beta chains apparently HLA-restricted. The authors judged a highly shared variant cluster likely a sequencing artifact.

Primers included in the PCR were 60 Vbeta and 13 Jbeta primers. Only in-frame clones appear in the TCRdb table, and some are missing; sequencing was by immunoSEQ multiplex PCR. Of about 140,000 clones detected, 9.7% appear once; the ten largest clones hold roughly 1.9%. With respect to this clone: As yet, its antigen is unknown.

This clonotype was sampled from a middle-aged man in good health and CMV-seronegative. Sequenced input: PBMCs.

Here the CDR3 reads CASSLTSGVVDTQYF. CDR3 in DNA: TGCGCCAGCAGCTTGACTAGCGGGGTCGTCGATACGCAGTATTTT. V is TRBV5-1 and J is TRBJ2-3; 10 nucleotides line up with TRBD2. The CDR3 runs 15 residues. V dropped 1 base and J dropped 6; count of bases not matched to a gene: 5. CDR1 and CDR2 from the germline V gene are SGHRS and YFSETQ.